This passage covers 21 T cell receptor beta chains from one sample sequenced in a study of blood T cell repertoires in COVID-19. This table comes from immunoSEQ multiplex PCR, and its TCRdb copy is limited to in-frame clones, with some not included. This table has some 180,000 clones, 82% appearing once. Sequencing was done on a sample of PBMCs or T cells enriched from blood (not recorded which). These TCRs come from a woman in her sixties with acute COVID-19.

The chain uses TRBV5-1 and TRBJ1-1; D remains ambiguous. This CDR3 spans 15 amino acids. Germline V CDR1 and CDR2: SGHRS, YFSETQ. With 2 bases removed from V and 0 bases from J, the gap between germline ends came to 11 bases. The CDR3 DNA sequence: TGCGCCAGCAGCTTAACCTACGGGGTGAACACTGAAGCTTTCTTT. Amino acid sequence: CASSLTYGVNTEAFF.

This clone was counted once. The chain uses TRBV7-9 and TRBJ1-5; 8 positions match TRBD1. With V trimmed by 6 bases and J by 0 bases, 13 bases remained unmatched. Germline values: CDR1 SEHNR, CDR2 FQNEAQ (reference sequence). The CDR3 spans 18 residues. The CDR3 bases are TGTGCCAGCAGTCTCACCGGACAGGGCGTCTATAGCAATCAGCCCCAGCATTTT. Amino acid sequence: CASSLTGQGVYSNQPQHF.

The chain recombines TRBV7-2 with TRBJ2-1; D perhaps matches TRBD1 (6 bases). The germline V gene has CDR1 SGHTA and CDR2 FQGNSA. Trimming removed 5 bases from V and 4 bases from J, with 15 bases in between. CDR3 length: 15 amino acids. The CDR3 bases are TGTGCCAGCAGCCGTAGCAGGGGCCCTTACAATGAGCAGTTCTTC. Encoded protein: CASSRSRGPYNEQFF.

Concerning this clone itself: The same CDR3 can be traced to other DNA sequences in this sample. The V and J genes are TRBV7-2 and TRBJ2-5; the D gene is possibly TRBD1 (6 bases). Looked up from germline, CDR1 is SGHTA and CDR2 is FQGNSA. The CDR3 is 15 residues long. V dropped 3 bases and J dropped 2 bases, with 13 bases sitting between them. The CDR3 DNA reads as TGTGCCAGCAGCTTGGGGGCCGGCTGGCAAGAGACCCAGTACTTC. Protein product: CASSLGAGWQETQYF.

This chain uses TRBV6-2 or TRBV6-3 with TRBJ1-1, with 7 bases that match TRBD1. V gave up 2 bases and J gave up 4 bases; unmatched junction bases: 4. The CDR3 runs 14 residues. CDR1 is MNHEY and CDR2 is SVGEGT in the germline V gene. CDR3 DNA sequence: TGTGCCAGCAGTTACGGCAGGGGGTCCACTGAAGCTTTCTTT. This gives the protein CASSYGRGSTEAFF.

This chain uses TRBV19 with TRBJ1-5; D is unclear. The germline gives CDR1 LNHDA, CDR2 SQIVND (reference sequence). The CDR3 is made up of 13 amino acids. V lost 5 bases to trimming and J lost 5 bases, with 10 bases between them. CDR3 amino acids: CASSPQRDQPQHF. The CDR3 region has the DNA TGTGCCAGTAGTCCCCAGCGGGATCAGCCCCAGCATTTT.

This chain joins TRBV7-8 and TRBJ2-3, with TRBD2 matching 10 bases. J lost 4 bases, V lost 6 bases, and 16 bases had no gene match. The V gene's germline CDR1 is SGHVS and CDR2 FQNEAQ. The CDR3 runs to 18 residues. Written as DNA, the CDR3 is TGTGCCAGCAGTTTACGGACCTGGGCTAGCGGGGGTCCAGATACGCAGTATTTT. It specifies CASSLRTWASGGPDTQYF.

The chain uses TRBV2 and TRBJ2-1, with TRBD2 matching 7 bases. Germline V CDR1 and CDR2: SNHLY, FYNNEI. The CDR3 runs 13 residues. With 10 bases clipped from V and 6 bases from J, the junction kept 9 bases outside the gene matches. In DNA, the CDR3 is TGTGCCACCCAAGGACTAGTCCGCAATGAGCAGTTCTTC. It yields the protein CATQGLVRNEQFF.

V and J are TRBV28 and TRBJ2-1; 8 bases line up with TRBD1. Germline trimming cut 5 bases from V and 7 bases from J; bases unmatched to any gene: 13. Germline values: CDR1 MDHEN, CDR2 SYDVKM. The CDR3 spans 16 residues. CDR3 sequence (DNA): TGTGCCAGCAGTGTCCAGGGGGCCGTGGGTGGGAATGAGCAGTTCTTC. Its protein product is CASSVQGAVGGNEQFF.

This clone appeared once. The chain recombines TRBV7-9 with TRBJ2-7; 7 positions match TRBD1. V was clipped by 0 bases and J by 5 bases; unmatched bases: 1. The CDR3 length is 13 residues. CDR1 SEHNR and CDR2 FQNEAQ come from the germline V gene (reference sequence). CDR3 in amino acids: CASSLAGGDEQYF. The CDR3 DNA reads TGTGCCAGCAGCTTAGCAGGGGGCGACGAGCAGTACTTC. Full variable domain (missing parts from reference TRBV7-9 and TRBJ2-7): DTGVSQNPRHKITKRGQNVTFRCDPISEHNRLYWYRQTLGQGPEFLTYFQNEAQLEKSRLLSDRFSAERPKGSFSTLEIQRTEQGDSAMYLCASSLAGGDEQYFGPGTRLTVT.

This chain links TRBV5-1 with TRBJ2-5; D is uncertain. Germline lookup yields CDR1 SGHRS and CDR2 YFSETQ. The CDR3 sequence is 15 residues long. Trimming removed 0 bases from V and 9 bases from J, with 18 bases in between. For the CDR3, the DNA is TGCGCCAGCAGCTTGGATTCTGCCACGGTGAGGTCCCAGTACTTC. Its protein product is CASSLDSATVRSQYF.

J is TRBJ2-2 and V is TRBV4-3; no clear D gene. In germline, CDR1 is LGHNA, CDR2 YSLEER. The CDR3 is 18 amino acids. The V and J ends lost 1 base and 2 bases respectively, with 17 bases between them. CDR3 residues: CASSQVRGLRGNTGELFF. The CDR3 DNA is TGCGCCAGCAGCCAAGTTAGAGGCCTTCGCGGCAACACCGGGGAGCTGTTTTTT.

The rearrangement joins TRBV7-2 to TRBJ2-3, with a weak D call TRBD1 (6 bases). Per germline, CDR1 SGHTA and CDR2 FQGNSA. There are 14 residues in the CDR3. V lost 0 bases and J 12 bases, leaving 16 bases between the germline ends. CDR3 sequence: CASSLAGAGRNQYF. As DNA, the CDR3 is TGTGCCAGCAGCTTAGCGGGGGCAGGGCGGAACCAGTATTTT.

V is TRBV29-1 and J is TRBJ2-1; 7 bases align to TRBD1. In germline, CDR1 is SQVTM, CDR2 ANQGSEA. This CDR3 spans 14 amino acids. The junction had 9 bases not matched to a gene; V was cut back by 6 bases and J by 4 bases. This chain's CDR3 is CSVVRDSSYNEQFF. The CDR3 bases are TGCAGCGTAGTCCGGGACAGCAGTTACAATGAGCAGTTCTTC.

The V gene is TRBV7-9, the J gene TRBJ1-1; D is unclear. Trimming removed 6 bases at V and 6 bases at J, with 14 bases between. CDR1 and CDR2 (germline): SEHNR, FQNEAQ (reference sequence). This CDR3 region has 13 residues. The CDR3 region is CASRPGGGPEAFF. The DNA for the CDR3 is TGTGCCAGCAGACCCGGAGGAGGCCCTGAAGCTTTCTTT.

The rearrangement links TRBV7-2 to TRBJ1-6; D perhaps matches TRBD1 (6 bases). Germline assignment: CDR1 SGHTA and CDR2 FQGNSA. V dropped 4 bases and J dropped 3 bases, with 10 bases sitting between them. This CDR3 is 15 amino acids long. The CDR3 nucleotides read TGTGCCAGCAGCTCCCGACAGGACTATAATTCACCCCTCCACTTT. Protein: CASSSRQDYNSPLHF.

This rearrangement joins TRBV27 to TRBJ1-2, with D possibly TRBD1 on 6 matching bases. The V and J ends lost 5 bases and 7 bases respectively, with 17 bases between them. The V gene's germline CDR1 is MNHEY and CDR2 SMNVEV (reference sequence). This CDR3 has 14 residues. The CDR3 DNA reads TGTGCCAGCAGTCTCCCCGGGGGGGCTGGTGGCTACACCTTC. This translates into CASSLPGGAGGYTF.

The genes are TRBV6-4 and TRBJ2-2; D call uncertain. V gave up 2 bases and J gave up 8 bases, with 3 bases separating them. CDR3 length: 11 residues. Germline-derived CDR1 and CDR2 are MRHNA and SNTAGT. The chain's CDR3 is CASSDRGELFF. Written as DNA, the CDR3 is TGTGCCAGCAGTGACCGTGGGGAGCTGTTTTTT.

This clone was recorded once. This chain links TRBV4-3 with TRBJ1-2; 10 bases are a match to TRBD1. V was pared by 6 bases and J by 4 bases, with 8 bases of the junction left unmatched. CDR1 LGHNA and CDR2 YSLEER come from the germline V gene. This CDR3 comprises 15 residues. The CDR3 sequence is CASSRDRGESYGYTF. The DNA for the CDR3 is TGCGCCAGCAGTCGGGACAGGGGTGAGAGCTATGGCTACACCTTC.

This clone was picked up a small number of times. The chain employs TRBV19 and TRBJ2-2; perhaps TRBD1 as D (6 bases). Trimming took off 7 bases at V and 3 bases at J, with 6 bases between the two ends. The CDR3 runs 12 residues. Germline V gene lookup returns CDR1 LNHDA and CDR2 SQIVND (reference sequence). The CDR3 DNA reads as TGTGCCAGTAACAGGGACACCGGGGAGCTGTTTTTT. Protein product: CASNRDTGELFF.

Only a few counts were recorded for this clone. This CDR3 reads CASSLGLSETQYF. The CDR3 bases are TGCGCCAGCAGCTTGGGACTATCAGAGACCCAGTACTTC. V and J are TRBV5-1 and TRBJ2-5, with D maybe TRBD2 (5 bases). CDR3 length: 13 residues. The germline V gene encodes CDR1 SGHRS and CDR2 YFSETQ. V dropped 0 bases and J dropped 4 bases, with 7 bases sitting between them.